This T cell receptor (beta chain) was recovered during a study of cytomegalovirus exposure and HLA in healthy donors. Study information: Out of roughly 170 million T cells, an earlier analysis found 117 million unique TCR beta sequences in total. Study-wide results and limits: A cluster of highly shared sequence variants was likely a sequencing artifact. Earlier analysis looked at TCR beta V segments, and most were productive about 87% or about 30% of the time. Later work found most CMV-associated TCR beta chains apparently HLA-restricted.

Germline-derived CDR1 and CDR2 are SGHRS and YFSETQ. CDR3 length: 15 residues. Trimming cost V 4 bases and J 2 bases; bases outside gene matches: 8. Primers: 60 Vbeta forward and 13 Jbeta reverse. Only in-frame clones appear in the TCRdb table, and some are missing; sequencing was by immunoSEQ multiplex PCR. There are approximately 150,000 clones in the sample; about four fifths occur only once, and about 4% lies in the top ten. Turning to this clone: Its antigen is currently unknown.

The gene calls are TRBV5-1 and TRBJ2-7; 8 nucleotides agree with TRBD1. This receptor was identified in a man aged 50-59 years in good health and CMV-seropositive. The sequenced sample consisted of PBMCs. CDR3 sequence reads: CASSPRQGQAYEQYF. CDR3 coding DNA: TGCGCCAGCAGCCCCAGACAGGGGCAGGCCTACGAGCAGTACTTC.